This TCR beta chain was retrieved from a study of response to subunit inactivated influenza vaccine. J gave up 6 bases and V 0 bases, and 10 bases lay outside the gene matches. The CDR3 length is 17 residues. Germline V gives CDR1 SGHRS, CDR2 YFSETQ. MiXCR, applied by TCRdb to the RT-PCR reads, yields one record per CDR3 protein. The table includes 500,000 to 600,000 distinct CDR3 sequences, approximately 12% detected once. This clonotype was obtained from a man in his forties or fifties who received an inactivated influenza vaccine. The material was PBMCs from blood, obtained on the day of vaccination. This chain joins TRBV5-1 and TRBJ2-3; 10 positions match TRBD1. In nucleotides, the CDR3 is TGCGCCAGCAGCTTGGTCCTCCGGACAGGGGGGTATGATACGCAGTATTTT. Translated, it gives CASSLVLRTGGYDTQYF.